This TCR beta chain was found in a study of vaccination and CD4 T cells after COVID-19. On the study more broadly: Investigators drew the post-COVID samples a median roughly 98 days after diagnosis, with a range of 35 to 161. Investigators stimulated cells with overlapping spike peptides drawn from SARS-CoV-2, HCoV-NL63, HCoV-OC43 and HCoV-229E.

The treatment is: 10-day PBMC culture with coronavirus spike peptide pools or control peptides (ViraFEST assay). From the unexposed donor, CD4+ T cells were collected ahead of the COVID-19 pandemic (2011-2018). Cultures of PBMCs, some 2 million per well, were set up with 10 IU/ml IL-2 and about 9.7 ug/ml peptide pools. CD4+ T cells that had been cultured provided DNA sequenced with the Oncomine TCR Beta short-read assay. Someone extracted genomic DNA from cultured CD4+ T cells. TCRdb re-called the PCR reads through MiXCR, storing one row per CDR3 protein. Among approximately 9,300 distinct CDR3 sequences listed, under 40% were seen once. With V trimmed by 0 bases and J by 5 bases, 5 bases remained unmatched. Germline V gene data show CDR1 as LNHNV and CDR2 as YYDKDF (reference sequence). The CDR3 has 15 amino acids. This clonotype was counted only a few times. The target antigen is unknown.

This receptor was identified in a human donor in good health. V usage is TRBV15 and J usage is TRBJ2-3, with 7 bases that match TRBD1. Sample: CD4+ T cells from blood, cultured in vitro. The CDR3 nucleotides read TGTGCCACCAGCAGAGACAGGGGGAGAGGAGATACGCAGTATTTT. Translating gives CATSRDRGRGDTQYF.